The 5 T cell receptor beta chains in this list originate from one sample, sequenced in a study of shared clonotypes between healthy human individuals. Assay used: immunoSEQ multiplex PCR; TCRdb lists only in-frame clones, some missing. The sample carries 980,000 or so clones, approximately 80% recorded once. Sequencing input: memory CD4+ T cells sorted from blood. Noted subset: CD45RA-negative fraction. The receptors derive from a man aged 18-30 years in good health.

The CDR3 nucleotides are TGTGCCTGGAGTGCGAGCGGGAGGGCAAGAAATGAGCAGTTCTTC. Amino acids: CAWSASGRARNEQFF. The chain has TRBV30 and TRBJ2-1; TRBD2 matches 10 bases. V was pared by 1 base and J by 7 bases, with 7 bases of the junction left unmatched. This CDR3 is built from 15 residues. Germline values: CDR1 GTSNPN, CDR2 SVGIG (reference sequence). Full variable domain (rest looked up from reference TRBV30 and TRBJ2-1): SQTIHQWPATLVQPVGSPLSLECTVEGTSNPNLYWYRQAAGRGLQLLFYSVGIGQISSEVPQNLSASRPQDRQFILSSKKLLLSDSGFYLCAWSASGRARNEQFFGPGTRLTVL.

The chain is built from TRBV10-3 and TRBJ1-4; TRBD1 might be the D (5 bases). V lost 8 bases, J lost 8 bases, and 12 bases lay in between. The length of the CDR3 is 12 residues. Germline V gene sequence: CDR1 ENHRY, CDR2 SYGVKD. The CDR3 protein is CAISGAREKLFF. The DNA of the CDR3 is TGTGCCATCTCTGGGGCGCGGGAAAAACTGTTTTTT.

Comments on this clone: Other nucleotide sequences in the sample specify the same CDR3. The chain employs TRBV30 and TRBJ1-3; no firm D call. The V gene's germline CDR1 is GTSNPN and CDR2 SVGIG (reference sequence). V shed 0 bases and J shed 4 bases, with 13 bases lying between them. This CDR3 has 15 residues. This CDR3 is CAWSVSGRRGNTIYF. CDR3 coding DNA: TGTGCCTGGAGTGTATCCGGCAGGCGAGGAAACACCATATATTTT. The whole variable domain, filled in from reference TRBV30 and TRBJ1-3, reads SQTIHQWPATLVQPVGSPLSLECTVEGTSNPNLYWYRQAAGRGLQLLFYSVGIGQISSEVPQNLSASRPQDRQFILSSKKLLLSDSGFYLCAWSVSGRRGNTIYFGEGSWLTVV.

The chain carries TRBV6-5 and TRBJ1-6, with TRBD1 matching over 7 bases. Germline lookup yields CDR1 MNHEY and CDR2 SVGAGI. The J segment lost 9 bases and the V segment lost 6 bases, leaving 11 bases of the junction unmatched. This CDR3 contains 15 residues. CDR3 sequence reads: CASSKDRSNSSPLHF. CDR3 DNA: TGTGCCAGCAGCAAGGACAGGTCCAACAGTTCACCCCTCCACTTT.

V usage is TRBV28 and J usage is TRBJ2-2; TRBD1 might be the D (5 bases). Germline V lookup: CDR1 MDHEN, CDR2 SYDVKM. V lost 5 bases and J 7 bases, leaving 5 bases between the germline ends. CDR3 length: 11 residues. This CDR3 reads CASSRGGELFF. In DNA form, the CDR3 reads TGTGCCAGCAGTAGGGGCGGGGAGCTGTTTTTT.